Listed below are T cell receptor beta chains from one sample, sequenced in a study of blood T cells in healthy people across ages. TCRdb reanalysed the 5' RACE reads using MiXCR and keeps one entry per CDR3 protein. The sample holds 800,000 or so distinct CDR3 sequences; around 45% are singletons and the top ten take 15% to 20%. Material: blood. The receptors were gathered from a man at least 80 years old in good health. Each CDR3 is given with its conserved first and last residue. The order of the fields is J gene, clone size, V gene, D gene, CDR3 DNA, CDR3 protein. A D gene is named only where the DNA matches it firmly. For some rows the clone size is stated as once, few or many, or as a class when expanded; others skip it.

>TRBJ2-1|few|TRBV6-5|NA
TGTGCCAGCAGCCGCAGGACTACTAGCTCTAACAATGAGCAGTTCTTC
CASSRRTTSSNNEQFF
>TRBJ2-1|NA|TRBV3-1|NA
TGTGCCAGCAGCCAAGAATGGCGGGGCCACTCCTACAATGAGCAGTTCTTC
CASSQEWRGHSYNEQFF
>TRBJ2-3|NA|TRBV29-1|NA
TGCAGCGTTGGGGCAGTTAACACAGATACGCAGTATTTT
CSVGAVNTDTQYF
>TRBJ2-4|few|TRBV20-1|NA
TGCAGTGCTAGAGATCAAGGGCCCGCAACGTACTTC
CSARDQGPATYF
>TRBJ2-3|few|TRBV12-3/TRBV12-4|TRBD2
TGTGCCAGCAGCACGGGACTAGCAGAAGATACGCAGTATTTT
CASSTGLAEDTQYF
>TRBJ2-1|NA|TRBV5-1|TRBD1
TGCGCCAGCAGCATGACAGGGGTCGCTTACAATGAGCAGTTCTTC
CASSMTGVAYNEQFF
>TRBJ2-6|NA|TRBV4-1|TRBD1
TGCGCCAGCAGCCAAGTCTGGACAGGGGAGTCTGGGGCCAACGTCCTGACTTTC
CASSQVWTGESGANVLTF
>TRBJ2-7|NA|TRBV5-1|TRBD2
TGCGCCAGCGGATTGGGACTAGCGGGAGTCTACGAGCAGTACTTC
CASGLGLAGVYEQYF
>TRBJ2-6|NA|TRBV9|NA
TGTGCCAGCAGCGGACGTACTTTCTCTGGGGCCAACGTCCTGACTTTC
CASSGRTFSGANVLTF
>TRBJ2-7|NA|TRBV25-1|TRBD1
TGTGCCAGCAGTGAAGGACAGGGGAAGCAGTACTTC
CASSEGQGKQYF
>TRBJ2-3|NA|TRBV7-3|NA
TGTGCCAGCAGCCCCGAGGGGAACACGGATACGCAGTATTTT
CASSPEGNTDTQYF
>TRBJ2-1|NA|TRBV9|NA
TGTGCCAGCAGCGTAGATCTCAGGGAGTACAATGAGCAGTTCTTC
CASSVDLREYNEQFF
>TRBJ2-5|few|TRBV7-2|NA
TGTGCCAGCAACCTTGGTGGCTCAAGCCGGGAGACCCAGTACTTC
CASNLGGSSRETQYF
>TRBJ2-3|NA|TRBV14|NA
TGTGCCAGCAGCCAATTTAGGAGAAGCACAGATACGCAGTATTTT
CASSQFRRSTDTQYF